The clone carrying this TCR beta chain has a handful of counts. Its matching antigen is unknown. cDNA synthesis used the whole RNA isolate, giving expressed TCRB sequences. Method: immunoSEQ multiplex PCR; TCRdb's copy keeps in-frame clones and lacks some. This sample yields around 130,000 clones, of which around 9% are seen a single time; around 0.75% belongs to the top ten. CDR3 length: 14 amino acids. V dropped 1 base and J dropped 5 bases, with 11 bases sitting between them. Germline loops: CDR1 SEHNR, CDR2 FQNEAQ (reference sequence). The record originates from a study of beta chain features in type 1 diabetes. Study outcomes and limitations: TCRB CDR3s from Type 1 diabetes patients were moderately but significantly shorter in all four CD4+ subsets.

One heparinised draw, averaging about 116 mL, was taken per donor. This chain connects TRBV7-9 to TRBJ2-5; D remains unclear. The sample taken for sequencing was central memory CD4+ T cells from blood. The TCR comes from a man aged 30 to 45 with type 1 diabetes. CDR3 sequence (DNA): TGTGCCAGCAGCTTAGGGTCCCACCGGGAGACCCAGTACTTC. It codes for CASSLGSHRETQYF.